This T cell receptor beta chain was recovered during a study of T-cell memory formation after mild COVID-19. Trimming cost V 4 bases and J 0 bases, with 13 bases left between them. This CDR3 region has 15 residues. The germline CDR1 and CDR2 sequences are SGDLS and YYNGEE. Via MiXCR, TCRdb re-called the 5' RACE reads, giving one row per CDR3 protein. The table lists tens of thousands of distinct CDR3 sequences, around 10% of them singletons. The sample consisted of PBMCs or a T cell subset sorted from them (not recorded which). This sequence originates from a man in his late teens or twenties who had mild COVID-19 (a few samples of this study predate the infection). Cell type and time point are not known. The chain combines TRBV9 with TRBJ1-2; D is unresolved. This chain's CDR3 is CASSMGIGTNYGYTF. The CDR3 coding sequence is TGTGCCAGCAGCATGGGGATTGGGACTAACTATGGCTACACCTTC. Together with reference TRBV9 and TRBJ1-2, the CDR3 gives the full variable domain: DSGVTQTPKHLITATGQRVTLRCSPRSGDLSVYWYQQSLDQGLQFLIQYYNGEERAKGNILERFSAQQFPDLHSELNLSSLELGDSALYFCASSMGIGTNYGYTFGSGTRLTVV.